The 10 T cell receptor beta chains below come from one sample, sequenced in a study of multiple sclerosis patients with progressive multifocal leukoencephalopathy. Time point given: time of PML onset. Data came from immunoSEQ multiplex PCR; TCRdb stores just in-frame clones and leaves some out. The sample yields 25,000 to 30,000 clones, approximately 85% seen once. Sequencing was performed on PBMCs, taken from a patient treated with natalizumab. The receptor set was obtained from a woman aged 25 to 39 with progressive multifocal leukoencephalopathy.

The chain links TRBV27 to TRBJ2-7, with TRBD2 matching 7 bases. V lost 2 bases to trimming and J lost 3 bases; unmatched junction nucleotides: 4. Germline-derived CDR1 and CDR2 are MNHEY and SMNVEV (reference sequence). The CDR3 runs to 14 residues. DNA for the CDR3: TGTGCCAGCAGTTTAGGGGGGGGAAACTACGAGCAGTACTTC. It is translated as CASSLGGGNYEQYF.

The CDR3 protein is CSVGRDRAYEQYF. CDR3 nucleotide sequence: TGCAGCGTTGGAAGGGACAGGGCCTACGAGCAGTACTTC. The chain recombines TRBV29-1 with TRBJ2-7, with TRBD1 matching 9 bases. The CDR3 covers 13 residues. The V segment lost 4 bases and the J segment 2 bases; nucleotides outside the gene matches: 3. CDR1 is SQVTM and CDR2 is ANQGSEA in the germline V gene.

On this clone: With only one base between it and a far larger clone, this is likely a read error. This chain uses TRBV2 with TRBJ1-1; 9 positions agree with TRBD1. The CDR3 consists of 17 residues. The germline V gene has CDR1 SNHLY and CDR2 FYNNEI. CDR3 sequence (DNA): TGTGCCAGCAGCGGGAGGACAGGGGCGTCAATGAACACTGAAGCTTGCTTT. Its translation: CASSGRTGASMNTEACF.

This sequence joins TRBV30 and TRBJ1-1; D uncertain. V shed 3 bases and J shed 4 bases, with 9 bases lying between them. The CDR3 covers 12 residues. Germline V lookup: CDR1 GTSNPN, CDR2 SVGIG (reference sequence). The CDR3 sequence is CAWSAWGTEAFF. The CDR3 DNA sequence: TGTGCCTGGAGCGCCTGGGGCACTGAAGCTTTCTTT.

The chain is built from TRBV6-1 and TRBJ1-5; D possibly corresponds to TRBD1 (5 bases). From germline, CDR1 is MNHNS and CDR2 SASEGT. V was shortened by 4 bases and J by 6 bases, with 10 bases between the two germline ends. This CDR3 comprises 13 residues. CDR3 bases: TGTGCCAGCAGTGGAGACCAGGGTCAGCCCCAGCATTTT. Residues: CASSGDQGQPQHF.

This chain links TRBV7-2 with TRBJ1-3; D remains ambiguous. The germline gives CDR1 SGHTA, CDR2 FQGNSA. The CDR3 covers 12 residues. Trimming shortened V by 3 bases and J by 4 bases, and 4 bases separated the two germline ends. The CDR3 sequence: CASSFGGNTIYF. The DNA of the CDR3 is TGTGCCAGCAGCTTCGGAGGAAACACCATATATTTT.

The chain combines TRBV6-1 with TRBJ1-1, with D possibly TRBD1 on 5 matching bases. This CDR3 has 15 residues. Trimming shortened V by 4 bases and J by 0 bases, and 12 bases separated the two germline ends. Germline V gene lookup returns CDR1 MNHNS and CDR2 SASEGT. The CDR3 sequence: CASSANRRMNTEAFF. The CDR3 nucleotides are TGTGCCAGCAGTGCAAACAGGAGGATGAACACTGAAGCTTTCTTT.

The chain uses TRBV18 and TRBJ2-7, with TRBD1 matching 12 bases. Germline V gives CDR1 KGHSH, CDR2 LQKENI. Trimming removed 8 bases from V and 5 bases from J; junction bases left unmatched: 7. The CDR3 contains 14 residues. The CDR3 region has the DNA TGTGCCAGCCCACGGGACAGGGGGCAAAACGAGCAGTACTTC. Residues: CASPRDRGQNEQYF.

The chain is built from TRBV7-9 and TRBJ2-5; tentative D call: TRBD1 (5 bases). The CDR3 runs 13 residues. The germline CDR1 and CDR2 sequences are SEHNR and FQNEAQ (reference sequence). V was trimmed by 5 bases and J by 11 bases, leaving 18 bases between them. The CDR3 sequence is CASSAMTAWLQYF. The CDR3, as DNA: TGTGCCAGCAGCGCTATGACAGCCTGGTTGCAGTACTTC.

The rearrangement links TRBV9 to TRBJ2-3, with TRBD1 matching over 9 bases. The V segment lost 2 bases and the J segment 3 bases; nucleotides outside the gene matches: 4. The CDR3 is made up of 15 amino acids. The germline V gene has CDR1 SGDLS and CDR2 YYNGEE. The CDR3 DNA follows: TGTGCCAGCAGCGTTGCCGGACAGGGGACAGATACGCAGTATTTT. This encodes CASSVAGQGTDTQYF.